The entry below describes one T cell receptor (beta chain). Combining a sample-barcoded 5' primer with a J-beta primer mix, a second PCR ran for roughly 6 to 12 cycles. Paired-end reads containing CDR3 totaled no fewer than 2.5 million for each sample. MiXCR, run by TCRdb on the 5' RACE reads, gives a single entry per CDR3 protein. This sample has 1 million to 1.2 million distinct CDR3 sequences; more than 30% occur once, and the top ten carry about 12%. This sample is part of a study of blood T cells in healthy people across ages. The study isolated at least 7 million PBMCs from each sample. Sequenced sample: blood. This TCR was sampled from a young man in good health.

This CDR3 reads CASSQGGLLMIPKYF. DNA of the CDR3: TGTGCCAGCAGCCAAGGTGGACTGCTAATGATACCAAAGTATTTT. V and J are TRBV14 and TRBJ2-3; perhaps TRBD2 as D (5 bases). Germline CDR1 and CDR2: SGHDN and FVKESK. CDR3 size: 15 residues. V was trimmed by 1 base and J by 13 bases, leaving 21 bases between them.